The 20 T cell receptor beta chains below come from one sample, sequenced in a study of PD-1 blockade in classical Hodgkin lymphoma. The table came from immunoSEQ multiplex PCR; TCRdb's copy has only in-frame clones and leaves some out. This repertoire shows 40,000 to 50,000 clones, roughly 86% found once; its top ten account for more than 5.5%. Each of the patients experienced relapse following autologous stem cell transplantation, and their brentuximab vedotin exposure differed. The sequences come from peripheral blood mononuclear cells (PBMCs), collected before the second cycle of nivolumab. The receptors were gathered from a human donor with classical Hodgkin lymphoma.

The chain joins TRBV5-1 to TRBJ1-2; maybe TRBD1 (5 bases). This CDR3 region has 14 residues. CDR1 and CDR2 (germline): SGHRS, YFSETQ. Trimming left V 0 bases short and J 10 bases short, with 16 bases between. CDR3 bases: TGCGCCAGCAGCTTGGACGGTGGGGGAACCGTCTACACCTTC. Amino acids: CASSLDGGGTVYTF.

V usage is TRBV10-2 and J usage is TRBJ2-5, with D perhaps matching TRBD2 (5 bases). The V and J ends lost 4 bases and 7 bases respectively, with 13 bases between them. The CDR3 contains 13 residues. Per the germline V gene, CDR1 is WSHSY and CDR2 is SAAADI. DNA of the CDR3: TGCGCCAGCAGTGTTCGAGTAGAGGGGACCCAGTACTTC. Translating it yields CASSVRVEGTQYF.

The V gene is TRBV11-1, the J gene TRBJ2-3; D may be TRBD1 or TRBD2 (6 bases each). CDR1 is SGHAT, CDR2 FQDESV, per germline (reference sequence). CDR3 length: 15 residues. V shed 8 bases and J shed 1 base, with 16 bases lying between them. CDR3 protein: CASGPEGGGTDTQYF. CDR3 sequence (DNA): TGTGCCAGCGGCCCGGAGGGGGGCGGCACAGATACGCAGTATTTT. The full variable domain, completed using reference TRBV11-1 and TRBJ2-3, is EAEVAQSPRYKITEKSQAVAFWCDPISGHATLYWYRQILGQGPELLVQFQDESVVDDSQLPKDRFSAERLKGVDSTLKIQPAELGDSAMYLCASGPEGGGTDTQYFGPGTRLTVL.

This clone was picked up a small number of times. This rearrangement joins TRBV29-1 to TRBJ1-3; no clear D. This CDR3 contains 13 residues. V lost 3 bases and J lost 2, with 8 bases in between. Per germline, CDR1 SQVTM and CDR2 ANQGSEA. The CDR3 here is CSVDNRTGNTIYF. For the CDR3, the DNA is TGCAGCGTTGATAATCGGACTGGAAACACCATATATTTT.

In the case of this clone: A junction boundary mismatches the germline segment, possibly from a read error. The chain has TRBV5-5 and TRBJ2-5; TRBD2 agrees at 14 bases. CDR3 size: 15 residues. Germline CDR1 is SGHKS and CDR2 is YYEKEE (reference sequence). The CDR3 spells CASSLGLAGEETQYF. The CDR3 DNA is TGTGCCAGCAGTTTGGGACTAGCGGGAGAGGAGACCCAGTACTTC.

The CDR3 region has the DNA TGTGCCAGCAGCTGGACTACCACCGGGGAGCTGTTTTTT. This codes for CASSWTTTGELFF. This chain joins TRBV7-6 and TRBJ2-2, with TRBD2 as a possible D gene (6 bases). The V gene's germline CDR1 is SGHVS and CDR2 FNYEAQ. There are 13 residues in the CDR3. The V end was cut by 4 bases, the J end by 4 bases, with 7 bases between.

This clone was observed a handful of times. J is TRBJ1-5 and V is TRBV19; D not resolved. Per germline, CDR1 LNHDA and CDR2 SQIVND (reference sequence). Trimming pared 6 bases from V and 0 bases from J, leaving 12 bases between. CDR3 length equals 15 residues. CDR3 amino acids: CASRTPGSSNQPQHF. The CDR3 coding sequence is TGTGCCAGTAGGACGCCTGGGTCTAGCAATCAGCCCCAGCATTTT.

The chain has TRBV6-6 and TRBJ2-5; TRBD2 matches at 7 bases. The CDR3 extends over 16 amino acids. V lost 0 bases to trimming and J lost 5 bases; unmatched junction nucleotides: 9. Per the germline V gene, CDR1 is MNHNY and CDR2 is SVGAGI (reference sequence). CDR3 protein: CASSYSKVGGWETQYF. CDR3 in DNA: TGTGCCAGCAGTTACTCGAAGGTGGGAGGGTGGGAGACCCAGTACTTC.

V gene TRBV27 combines with J gene TRBJ1-1, with no clear D. The CDR3 has 13 residues. The germline V gene has CDR1 MNHEY and CDR2 SMNVEV (reference sequence). V lost 3 bases and J lost 4, with 9 bases in between. CDR3: CASSFKGSTEAFF. As DNA, the CDR3 is TGTGCCAGCAGTTTCAAAGGGTCCACTGAAGCTTTCTTT.

V and J are TRBV19 and TRBJ1-5; D remains unclear. The V and J ends lost 2 bases and 6 bases respectively, with 14 bases between them. CDR3 length equals 15 residues. Germline V gene data show CDR1 as LNHDA and CDR2 as SQIVND (reference sequence). Here the CDR3 DNA reads TGTGCCAGTAGTATAAATGCCCAGACGGGTCAGCCCCAGCATTTT. This gives the protein CASSINAQTGQPQHF.

The chain joins TRBV5-4 to TRBJ1-3; tentative D call: TRBD1 (6 bases). The CDR3 extends over 16 amino acids. Per germline, CDR1 SGHNT and CDR2 YYREEE (reference sequence). V lost 0 bases to trimming and J lost 4 bases, with 14 bases between them. The CDR3 nucleotides read TGTGCCAGCAGCTTGGGGCAGGGGAGTTCAGGAAACACCATATATTTT. It is translated as CASSLGQGSSGNTIYF. Full variable domain (outside the CDR3, taken from reference TRBV5-4 and TRBJ1-3): ETGVTQSPTHLIKTRGQQVTLRCSSQSGHNTVSWYQQALGQGPQFIFQYYREEENGRGNFPPRFSGLQFPNYSSELNVNALELDDSALYLCASSLGQGSSGNTIYFGEGSWLTVV.

The gene calls are TRBV27 and TRBJ2-5; TRBD1 aligns across 7 bases. Germline CDR1 is MNHEY and CDR2 is SMNVEV (reference sequence). CDR3 length equals 15 residues. The V and J ends lost 1 base and 1 base, in that order; junction bases with no gene match: 3. CDR3 bases: TGTGCCAGCAGTTTATGGGGACAGTTCCAAGAGACCCAGTACTTC. Amino acids: CASSLWGQFQETQYF.

This rearrangement joins TRBV7-2 to TRBJ2-1; D could derive from TRBD1 or TRBD2 (6 bases each). Trimming pared 1 base from V and 7 bases from J, leaving 14 bases between. The CDR3 runs 15 residues. CDR1 is SGHTA and CDR2 is FQGNSA in the germline V gene. This CDR3 is CASSLVGGEVNEQFF. The CDR3 DNA reads as TGTGCCAGCAGCTTAGTGGGGGGCGAGGTAAATGAGCAGTTCTTC.

The chain recombines TRBV11-1 with TRBJ2-7, with 11 positions matching TRBD1. The CDR3 contains 15 residues. From germline, CDR1 is SGHAT and CDR2 FQDESV (reference sequence). Germline trimming cut 5 bases from V and 1 base from J; bases unmatched to any gene: 4. In nucleotides, the CDR3 is TGTGCCAGCAGCCCCCGGGACAGGGGGTCCTACGAGCAGTACTTC. This translates into CASSPRDRGSYEQYF. The variable domain in full, with the rest retrieved from reference TRBV11-1 and TRBJ2-7, is EAEVAQSPRYKITEKSQAVAFWCDPISGHATLYWYRQILGQGPELLVQFQDESVVDDSQLPKDRFSAERLKGVDSTLKIQPAELGDSAMYLCASSPRDRGSYEQYFGPGTRLTVT.

This chain joins TRBV6-6 and TRBJ1-2, with 7 bases that match TRBD1. The V and J ends lost 0 bases and 3 bases, in that order; junction bases with no gene match: 7. The germline gives CDR1 MNHNY, CDR2 SVGAGI (reference sequence). This CDR3 comprises 16 residues. In nucleotides, the CDR3 is TGTGCCAGCAGTTACTCGAAATTCCAGGGGGACTATGGCTACACCTTC. This sequence encodes CASSYSKFQGDYGYTF.

The V call is TRBV28, the J call TRBJ2-7, with TRBD1 matching over 7 bases. V gave up 3 bases and J gave up 3 bases; unmatched junction bases: 2. The CDR3 covers 13 residues. Germline V gene sequence: CDR1 MDHEN, CDR2 SYDVKM. The CDR3 spells CASSFTGVYEQYF. CDR3 DNA: TGTGCCAGCAGTTTCACAGGGGTCTACGAGCAGTACTTC. Combining the CDR3 with reference TRBV28 and TRBJ2-7 gives the whole variable domain DVKVTQSSRYLVKRTGEKVFLECVQDMDHENMFWYRQDPGLGLRLIYFSYDVKMKEKGDIPEGYSVSREKKERFSLILESASTNQTSMYLCASSFTGVYEQYFGPGTRLTVT.

This clone was detected only a few times. The chain has TRBV7-3 and TRBJ2-1, with 9 bases matching TRBD2. Germline CDR1 is SGHTA and CDR2 is FQGTGA. The CDR3 is 15 amino acids. Unmatched junction bases numbered 3, after V lost 1 base and J lost 5 bases. The CDR3 reads CASSLSGREDNEQFF. The CDR3 coding sequence is TGTGCCAGCAGCTTAAGCGGGAGGGAGGACAATGAGCAGTTCTTC.

The chain employs TRBV6-5 and TRBJ1-6; a possible D gene is TRBD1 (6 bases). V lost 5 bases and J lost 14, with 16 bases in between. The CDR3 is made up of 13 amino acids. The germline CDR1 and CDR2 sequences are MNHEY and SVGAGI. This chain's CDR3 is CASSPTLQGTLHF. The CDR3 coding sequence is TGTGCCAGCAGTCCTACCTTACAGGGAACCCTCCACTTT.

The chain employs TRBV2 and TRBJ2-7; D is possibly TRBD1 (6 bases). The V end lost 1 base, the J end lost 2 bases, and 12 bases lay between the germline ends. Germline V gives CDR1 SNHLY, CDR2 FYNNEI. The CDR3 runs to 15 residues. The CDR3 nucleotides read TGTGCCAGCAGTGAAGAGGGGACAACTACCTACGAGCAGTACTTC. The encoded protein is CASSEEGTTTYEQYF.

This clone was seen more than once but under ten times. The chain couples TRBV4-3 to TRBJ1-5; D call uncertain. The CDR3 is 15 amino acids. With 0 bases removed from V and 3 bases from J, the gap between germline ends came to 9 bases. Germline V gives CDR1 LGHNA, CDR2 YSLEER. The CDR3, as DNA: TGCGCCAGCAGCCAAGAATGGACCGACAATCAGCCCCAGCATTTT. It codes for CASSQEWTDNQPQHF.